The present entry profiles one T cell receptor beta chain with its context. The entry originates in a study of blood T cell repertoires in COVID-19. About the study: Sample material is recorded as cDNA or gDNA derived from T cells, B-cell-depleted T cells, or PBMCs.

Per the original methods: Counts of nucleated cells, estimated from reference gene primer amplification, were obtained. Profiled with immunoSEQ multiplex PCR; TCRdb holds only in-frame clones, not every one. V and J calls and clone size come straight from that table; D and trimming were deduced from the DNA. The sample holds some 24,000 clones, 89% seen once. CDR1 SGHNT and CDR2 YYREEE come from the germline V gene (reference sequence). The CDR3 is 14 amino acids. The germline V and J ends were trimmed by 4 bases and 6 bases, with 13 bases remaining between them. Specimen: peripheral blood. The chain couples TRBV5-4 to TRBJ2-2; possibly TRBD2 for D (5 bases). The source is a human donor in a cohort sampled during active COVID-19. Here the CDR3 reads CASSPNGLAGELFF. The CDR3 bases are TGTGCCAGCAGCCCCAATGGACTGGCCGGGGAGCTGTTTTTT.